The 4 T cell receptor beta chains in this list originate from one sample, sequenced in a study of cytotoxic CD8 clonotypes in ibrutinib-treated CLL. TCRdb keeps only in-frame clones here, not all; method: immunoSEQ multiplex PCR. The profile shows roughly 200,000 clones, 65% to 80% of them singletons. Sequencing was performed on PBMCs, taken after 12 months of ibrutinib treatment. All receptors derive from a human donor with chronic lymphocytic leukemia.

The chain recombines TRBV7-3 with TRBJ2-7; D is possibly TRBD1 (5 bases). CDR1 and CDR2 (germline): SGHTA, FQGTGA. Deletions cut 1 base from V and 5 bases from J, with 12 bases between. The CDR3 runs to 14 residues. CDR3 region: CASSLKGRINEQYF. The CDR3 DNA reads TGTGCCAGCAGCTTAAAGGGGCGCATCAACGAGCAGTACTTC.

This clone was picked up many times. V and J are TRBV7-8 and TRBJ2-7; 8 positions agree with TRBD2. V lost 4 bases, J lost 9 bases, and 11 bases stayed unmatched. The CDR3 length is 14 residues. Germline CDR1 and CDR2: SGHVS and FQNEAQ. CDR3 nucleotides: TGTGCCAGCAGCTCCATGGCGGGAGGATATGTGCAGTACTTC. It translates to CASSSMAGGYVQYF.

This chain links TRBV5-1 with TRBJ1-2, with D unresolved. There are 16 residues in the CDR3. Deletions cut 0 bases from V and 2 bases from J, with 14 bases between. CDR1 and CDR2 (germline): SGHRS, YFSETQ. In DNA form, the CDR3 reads TGCGCCAGCAGCTTGGAAATGGTCGAACCAAACTATGGCTACACCTTC. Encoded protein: CASSLEMVEPNYGYTF.

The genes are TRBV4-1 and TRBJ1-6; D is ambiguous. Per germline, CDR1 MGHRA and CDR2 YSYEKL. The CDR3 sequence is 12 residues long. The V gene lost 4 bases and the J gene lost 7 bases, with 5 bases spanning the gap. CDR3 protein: CASSLLNSPLHF. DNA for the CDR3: TGCGCCAGCAGCCTCCTAAATTCACCCCTCCACTTT.